Listed below are T cell receptor beta chains from one sample, sequenced in a study of cytomegalovirus exposure and HLA in healthy donors. The data were produced by immunoSEQ multiplex PCR, yet TCRdb's version contains in-frame clones alone and is incomplete. The table shows under 200,000 clones, with approximately 96% occurring only once. The sequencing input was PBMCs. These TCRs come from a young woman in good health and CMV-seronegative. Both conserved end residues are part of each CDR3. D genes are given only for firm matches. The size field is filled for only some rows; it gives once, few, many or a size class.

TRBV10-3	TRBD1	TRBJ2-2	NA	CAISDRDRGLTGELFF	TGTGCCATCAGTGATAGAGACAGGGGGCTCACCGGGGAGCTGTTTTTT
TRBV7-9	NA	TRBJ1-5	NA	CASSRTGQPQHF	TGTGCCAGCAGCCGAACCGGTCAGCCCCAGCATTTT
TRBV9	TRBD1	TRBJ1-6	NA	CASSVGTGGGSPLHF	TGTGCCAGCAGCGTAGGGACAGGGGGGGGTTCACCCCTCCACTTT
TRBV5-1	NA	TRBJ2-7	NA	CASSRGYEQYF	TGCGCCAGCAGCAGGGGGTACGAGCAGTACTTC
TRBV6-9	NA	TRBJ1-1	NA	CASSYSPLPLNTEAFF	TGTGCCAGCAGTTATTCCCCCCTACCCCTGAACACTGAAGCTTTCTTT
TRBV9	TRBD1	TRBJ1-2	NA	CASSRQGPNYGYTF	TGTGCCAGCAGCCGACAGGGGCCTAACTATGGCTACACCTTC
TRBV7-7	NA	TRBJ2-2	NA	CASSMGQNTGELFF	TGTGCTAGCAGCATGGGACAGAACACCGGGGAGCTGTTTTTT
TRBV18	TRBD2	TRBJ2-3	NA	CASSPPGLAGGGRSTDTQYF	TGTGCCAGCTCACCACCCGGACTAGCGGGGGGCGGGAGGAGCACAGATACGCAGTATTTT
TRBV15	TRBD2	TRBJ2-3	NA	CATSRVPWTSDTQYF	TGTGCCACCAGCAGAGTACCTTGGACTAGCGATACGCAGTATTTT
TRBV9	TRBD1	TRBJ1-6	NA	CASSVTGGGSPLHF	TGTGCCAGCAGCGTTACAGGGGGCGGTTCACCCCTCCACTTT
TRBV7-2	NA	TRBJ2-1	NA	CASSLGNRQINEQFF	TGTGCCAGCAGCTTAGGGAACAGACAGATAAATGAGCAGTTCTTC
TRBV18	NA	TRBJ1-1	NA	CASSRFQEYTEAFF	TGTGCCAGCTCACGTTTCCAGGAATACACTGAAGCTTTCTTT
TRBV13	TRBD1	TRBJ2-7	NA	CASSRTGREQYF	TGTGCCAGCAGCAGGACAGGGCGCGAGCAGTACTTC
TRBV13	TRBD1	TRBJ1-1	NA	CASSLLGTGIIEAFF	TGTGCCAGCAGCTTATTAGGGACAGGGATAATTGAAGCTTTCTTT
TRBV6-5	NA	TRBJ1-2	NA	CASSQGTVGYYGYTF	TGTGCCAGCAGCCAAGGGACTGTGGGGTACTATGGCTACACCTTC
TRBV4-3	TRBD2	TRBJ2-3	NA	CASSQGLAGGPYTDTQYF	TGCGCCAGCAGCCAGGGACTAGCGGGGGGGCCCTACACAGATACGCAGTATTTT
TRBV7-9	NA	TRBJ2-2	NA	CASRAGSNTGELFF	TGTGCCAGCAGGGCGGGTTCAAACACCGGGGAGCTGTTTTTT
TRBV11-2	TRBD2	TRBJ2-2	NA	CASSLFRTSGGKLFF	TGTGCCAGCAGCTTATTTCGGACTAGCGGGGGGAAGTTGTTTTTT
TRBV30	NA	TRBJ2-5	NA	CAWSVARGETQYF	TGTGCCTGGAGTGTGGCCAGGGGAGAGACCCAGTACTTC
TRBV7-9	TRBD1	TRBJ1-2	NA	CASSRGQLSSGYTF	TGTGCCAGCAGCAGGGGACAGTTGTCTTCGGGCTACACCTTC
TRBV6-6	TRBD1	TRBJ1-1	NA	CASSYSGQANTEAFF	TGTGCCAGCAGTTACTCGGGACAGGCAAACACTGAAGCTTTCTTT
TRBV6-5	TRBD1	TRBJ2-7	NA	CASSYSPGGYEQYF	TGTGCCAGCAGTTATTCTCCAGGGGGCTACGAGCAGTACTTC
TRBV6-5	TRBD1	TRBJ1-2	NA	CASRGTGDLNYGYTF	TGTGCCAGCCGAGGGACAGGGGACTTAAACTATGGCTACACCTTC
TRBV7-9	NA	TRBJ1-5	NA	CASSPSGHGETQHF	TGTGCCAGCAGCCCCTCAGGCCACGGTGAGACCCAGCATTTT
TRBV27	TRBD1	TRBJ1-1	NA	CASSPWTGNTEAFF	TGTGCCAGCAGTCCCTGGACAGGGAACACTGAAGCTTTCTTT
TRBV5-5	NA	TRBJ1-6	NA	CASSFYFGGAENSPLHF	TGTGCCAGCAGCTTCTATTTTGGGGGGGCCGAGAATTCACCCCTCCACTTT
TRBV6-5	TRBD1	TRBJ2-5	NA	CASSGQGIVQETQYF	TGTGCCAGCAGCGGACAGGGAATTGTTCAAGAGACCCAGTACTTC
TRBV6-1	TRBD1	TRBJ2-7	NA	CASLWTGGFFNEQYF	TGTGCCAGCCTCTGGACAGGGGGCTTTTTTAACGAGCAGTACTTC
TRBV15	TRBD2	TRBJ2-1	NA	CATSRDGSGGDNEQFF	TGTGCCACCAGCAGAGATGGTAGCGGGGGGGACAATGAGCAGTTCTTC
TRBV5-6	TRBD2	TRBJ2-1	once	CASRSGLADYNEQFF	TGTGCCAGTCGGTCGGGACTAGCGGATTACAATGAGCAGTTCTTC
TRBV5-4	NA	TRBJ2-5	NA	CASSLGGGIQETQYF	TGTGCCAGCAGCTTGGGTGGGGGCATCCAAGAGACCCAGTACTTC
TRBV6-5	NA	TRBJ1-2	NA	CASTNIGYGYTF	TGTGCCAGCACCAATATCGGGTATGGCTACACCTTC